Presented here are 5 T cell receptor beta chains from one specimen sequenced in a study of cytomegalovirus exposure and HLA in healthy donors. It was with 60 Vbeta and 13 Jbeta primers that the PCR ran. Clones were sequenced by immunoSEQ multiplex PCR, and TCRdb holds only the in-frame ones, with some missing. Among 160,000 or so clones listed, 81% were seen once. The sequencing input was PBMCs. All receptors derive from a woman younger than 35 in good health and CMV-seropositive.

Comments on this clone: The junction differs from germline at one of its ends, possibly a read error. The V call is TRBV10-2, the J call TRBJ1-2, with 7 bases aligning to TRBD1. The CDR3 runs to 14 residues. The V gene's germline CDR1 is WSHSY and CDR2 SAAADI. DNA of the CDR3: TGCGCCAGCAGCGGACAGGTAGCTAAGTATGGCTACACCTTC. Protein product: CASSGQVAKYGYTF.

This clone was recorded once. The rearrangement links TRBV29-1 to TRBJ2-3; D is possibly TRBD2 (6 bases). Between the trimmed V and J ends, which lost 3 bases and 1 base, there was a span of 14 bases. CDR1 is SQVTM, CDR2 ANQGSEA, per germline. CDR3 length equals 15 residues. The CDR3 sequence is CSVEIQPSGTDTQYF. CDR3 DNA sequence: TGCAGCGTTGAGATCCAGCCTAGCGGCACAGATACGCAGTATTTT.

The chain recombines TRBV29-1 with TRBJ1-2, with a possible D match to TRBD1 (5 bases). CDR3 size: 15 residues. Germline V CDR1 and CDR2: SQVTM, ANQGSEA. Trimming shortened V by 5 bases and J by 4 bases, and 20 bases separated the two germline ends. The CDR3 DNA sequence: TGCAGCGTTACTGGGCGGGGCGGTGAGTCCTATGGCTACACCTTC. Amino acids: CSVTGRGGESYGYTF.

This clone has just one count. The rearrangement joins TRBV7-9 to TRBJ1-5, with D maybe TRBD1 (6 bases). The CDR3 covers 18 residues. CDR1 and CDR2 (germline): SEHNR, FQNEAQ (reference sequence). Trimming pared 1 base from V and 0 bases from J, leaving 16 bases between. CDR3 region: CASSLGGHQIYSNQPQHF. CDR3 in DNA: TGTGCCAGCAGCTTAGGGGGACATCAGATTTATAGCAATCAGCCCCAGCATTTT.

V is TRBV7-9 and J is TRBJ2-5, with no clear D. CDR1 and CDR2 (germline): SEHNR, FQNEAQ (reference sequence). Deletions cut 1 base from V and 3 bases from J, with 12 bases between. The CDR3 is made up of 15 amino acids. The CDR3 protein is CASSLDGGSKETQYF. In DNA form, the CDR3 reads TGTGCCAGCAGCTTAGATGGTGGTAGTAAAGAGACCCAGTACTTC.